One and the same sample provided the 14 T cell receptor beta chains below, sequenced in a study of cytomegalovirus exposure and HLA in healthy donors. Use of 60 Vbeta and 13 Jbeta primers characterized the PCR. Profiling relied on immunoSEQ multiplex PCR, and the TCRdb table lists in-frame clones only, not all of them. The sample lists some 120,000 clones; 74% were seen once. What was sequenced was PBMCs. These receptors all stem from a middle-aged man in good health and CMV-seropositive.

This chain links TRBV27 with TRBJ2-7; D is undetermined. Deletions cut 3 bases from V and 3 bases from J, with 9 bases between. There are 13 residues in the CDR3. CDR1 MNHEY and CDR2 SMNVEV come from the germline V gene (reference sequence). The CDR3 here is CASSLTRFYEQYF. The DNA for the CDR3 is TGTGCCAGCAGTTTGACTCGATTCTACGAGCAGTACTTC.

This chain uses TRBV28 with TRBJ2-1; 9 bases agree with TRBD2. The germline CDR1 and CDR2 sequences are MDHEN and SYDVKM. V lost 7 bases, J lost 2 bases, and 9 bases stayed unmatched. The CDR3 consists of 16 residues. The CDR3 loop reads CASKRGERGTYNEQFF. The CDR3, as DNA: TGTGCCAGCAAGCGGGGGGAGCGGGGCACCTACAATGAGCAGTTCTTC.

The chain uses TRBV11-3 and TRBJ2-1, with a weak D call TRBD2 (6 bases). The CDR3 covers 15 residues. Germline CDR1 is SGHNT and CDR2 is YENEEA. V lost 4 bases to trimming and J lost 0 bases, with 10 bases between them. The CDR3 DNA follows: TGTGCCAGCAGCTCGGGGGAGAGCTCCTACAATGAGCAGTTCTTC. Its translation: CASSSGESSYNEQFF.

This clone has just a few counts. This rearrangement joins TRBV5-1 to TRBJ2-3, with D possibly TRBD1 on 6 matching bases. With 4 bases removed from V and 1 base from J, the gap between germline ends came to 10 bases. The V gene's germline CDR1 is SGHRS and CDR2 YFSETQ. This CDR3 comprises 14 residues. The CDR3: CASSPRTGTDTQYF. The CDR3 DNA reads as TGCGCCAGCAGCCCGAGGACAGGCACAGATACGCAGTATTTT.

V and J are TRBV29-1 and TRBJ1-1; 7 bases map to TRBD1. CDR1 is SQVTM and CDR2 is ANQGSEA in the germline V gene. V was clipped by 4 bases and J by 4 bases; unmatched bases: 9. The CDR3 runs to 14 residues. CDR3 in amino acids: CSVVGGTRGTEAFF. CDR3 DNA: TGCAGCGTTGTAGGGGGCACGAGGGGCACTGAAGCTTTCTTT.

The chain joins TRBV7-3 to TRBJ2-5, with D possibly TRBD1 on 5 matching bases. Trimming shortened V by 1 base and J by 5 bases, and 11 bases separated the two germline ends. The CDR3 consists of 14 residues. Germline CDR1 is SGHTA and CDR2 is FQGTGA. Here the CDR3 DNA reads TGTGCCAGCAGCTTAAACCCAGGGTGGGAGACCCAGTACTTC. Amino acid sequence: CASSLNPGWETQYF.

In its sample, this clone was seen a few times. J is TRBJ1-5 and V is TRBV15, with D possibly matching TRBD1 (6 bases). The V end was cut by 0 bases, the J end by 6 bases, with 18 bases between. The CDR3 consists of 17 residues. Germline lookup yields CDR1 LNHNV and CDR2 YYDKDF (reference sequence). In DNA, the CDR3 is TGTGCCACCAGCAGAGAAGGCGGCAGGGGTGTAATTCAGCCCCAGCATTTT. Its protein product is CATSREGGRGVIQPQHF.

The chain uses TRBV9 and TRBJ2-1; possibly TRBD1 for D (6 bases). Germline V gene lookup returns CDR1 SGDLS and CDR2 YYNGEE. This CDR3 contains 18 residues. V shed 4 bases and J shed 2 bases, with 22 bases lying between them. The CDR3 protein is CASSRQTAGTSTYNEQFF. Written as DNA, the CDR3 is TGTGCCAGCAGCCGACAAACAGCCGGGACATCGACCTACAATGAGCAGTTCTTC. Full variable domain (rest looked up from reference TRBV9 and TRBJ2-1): DSGVTQTPKHLITATGQRVTLRCSPRSGDLSVYWYQQSLDQGLQFLIQYYNGEERAKGNILERFSAQQFPDLHSELNLSSLELGDSALYFCASSRQTAGTSTYNEQFFGPGTRLTVL.

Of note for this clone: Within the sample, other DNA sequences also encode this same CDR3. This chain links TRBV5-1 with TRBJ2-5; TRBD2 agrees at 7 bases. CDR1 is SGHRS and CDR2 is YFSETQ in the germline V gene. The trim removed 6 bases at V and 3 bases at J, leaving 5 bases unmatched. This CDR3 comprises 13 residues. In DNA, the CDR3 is TGCGCCAGCACCACGGCGGGAGAAGAGACCCAGTACTTC. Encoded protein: CASTTAGEETQYF.

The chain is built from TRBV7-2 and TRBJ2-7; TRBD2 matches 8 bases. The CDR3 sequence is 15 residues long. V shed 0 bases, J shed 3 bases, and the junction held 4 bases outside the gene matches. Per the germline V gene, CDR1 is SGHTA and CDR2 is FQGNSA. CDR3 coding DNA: TGTGCCAGCAGCTTAGCTTTCGGGGGGGACTACGAGCAGTACTTC. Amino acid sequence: CASSLAFGGDYEQYF. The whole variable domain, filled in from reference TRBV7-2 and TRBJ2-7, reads GAGVSQSPSNKVTEKGKDVELRCDPISGHTALYWYRQSLGQGLEFLIYFQGNSAPDKSGLPSDRFSAERTGGSVSTLTIQRTQQEDSAVYLCASSLAFGGDYEQYFGPGTRLTVT.

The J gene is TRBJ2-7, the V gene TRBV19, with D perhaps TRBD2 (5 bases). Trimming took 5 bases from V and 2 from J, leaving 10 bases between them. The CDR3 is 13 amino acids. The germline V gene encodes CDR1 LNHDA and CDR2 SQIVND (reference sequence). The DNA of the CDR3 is TGTGCCAGTAGTCCGAGGGTGGCCTACGAGCAGTACTTC. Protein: CASSPRVAYEQYF.

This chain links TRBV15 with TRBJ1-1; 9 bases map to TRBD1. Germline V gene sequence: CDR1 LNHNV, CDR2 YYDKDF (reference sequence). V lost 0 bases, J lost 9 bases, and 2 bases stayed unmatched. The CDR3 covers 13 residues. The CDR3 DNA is TGTGCCACCAGCAGAGACGGGACAGGGCAAGCTTTCTTT. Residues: CATSRDGTGQAFF. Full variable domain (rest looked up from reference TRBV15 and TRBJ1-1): DAMVIQNPRYQVTQFGKPVTLSCSQTLNHNVMYWYQQKSSQAPKLLFHYYDKDFNNEADTPDNFQSRRPNTSFCFLDIRSPGLGDTAMYLCATSRDGTGQAFFGQGTRLTVV.

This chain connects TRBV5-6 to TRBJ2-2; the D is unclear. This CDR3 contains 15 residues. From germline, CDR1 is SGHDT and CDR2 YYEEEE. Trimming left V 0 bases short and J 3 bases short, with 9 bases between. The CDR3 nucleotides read TGTGCCAGCAGCTTGGGCCAGCGCTACACCGGGGAGCTGTTTTTT. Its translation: CASSLGQRYTGELFF.

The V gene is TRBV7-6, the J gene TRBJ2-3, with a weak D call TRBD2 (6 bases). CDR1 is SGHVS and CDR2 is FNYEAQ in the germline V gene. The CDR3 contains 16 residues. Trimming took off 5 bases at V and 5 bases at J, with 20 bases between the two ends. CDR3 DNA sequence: TGTGCCAGCAGCCCCGGGACTCCTCAAACGGGAGATACGCAGTATTTT. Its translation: CASSPGTPQTGDTQYF.